Listed here is a single T cell receptor beta chain. CDR1 and CDR2 (germline): MNHEY, SVGAGI. The CDR3 length is 15 residues. Germline trimming cut 6 bases from V and 14 bases from J; bases unmatched to any gene: 12. The data are from a study of blood T cell repertoires in COVID-19. Study overall: Acute and convalescent COVID-19 specimens originated in the United States, Italy and Spain.

In the original workflow: Estimation of nucleated cell counts was performed using reference gene primer amplification. TCRdb's table, derived via immunoSEQ multiplex PCR, lists solely in-frame clones and lacks some. Clone size and the V and J calls come from that table; the DNA yielded D and trimming. The sample contains 200,000 to 300,000 clones, around 90% of which appear only once. The sequence was collected from a woman aged 70 to 79 with active or convalescent COVID-19. The chain employs TRBV6-5 and TRBJ1-6; 11 nucleotides agree with TRBD1. The sequenced sample was peripheral blood. The chain's CDR3 is CASSPSSGTGGTLHF. In nucleotides, the CDR3 is TGTGCCAGCAGCCCAAGTTCCGGGACAGGGGGGACCCTCCACTTT.